This record looks at one T cell receptor beta chain sequence and its context. Its antigen remains undetermined. No base qualities exist here, and no much larger clone lies one base off it. This specimen belongs to a study of blood T cells in healthy people across ages (dated by TCRdb to the mid-2010s). For the wider study: In model experiments, roughly one uniquely barcoded TCR beta cDNA molecule per two T cells was captured by template switching. Four age groups were formed from the donors: young (average approximately 17 years), middle-aged (around 41), aged (about 62) and long-lived (around 82). Using the same blood draw, the study looked at two additional independent replicas of 1 million unique cDNA reads for two donors, one aged 18 to 30 and the other aged 80 or older. The study measured age-related changes in TCR beta repertoire diversity using deep sequencing normalized with unique cDNA molecular identifiers.

Library generation was performed with 5' RACE. TCRdb shows the sequencer as Illumina HiSeq 2500. A second roughly 6 to 12 cycle PCR used a sample-barcoded 5' primer and a J-beta primer mix. A unique molecular identifier was introduced onto each TCR beta cDNA molecule by a template-switch 5' adaptor carrying 12 random nucleotides. At least 3 million CDR3-containing paired-end reads were obtained from each sample. First-strand cDNA synthesis was performed from all RNA using the Mint cDNA synthesis kit, with priming by a TRBC-specific oligonucleotide. Following uracil-DNA glycosylase treatment, a first 18-cycle PCR with universal primers M1SS and BC2_uni_R was performed on all cDNA. Per the source publication's procedure: For normalization, 1 million high-quality reads were randomly selected from each sample, with every read carrying a distinct molecular identifier. Reads with shared molecular identifiers were discarded instead of being binned into consensus sequences. MiTCR, with a Q25 quality threshold and the strictest error-elimination algorithm, was used for CDR3 identification, clonotype clustering and error correction. Lower-bound total TCR beta diversity was estimated with a nonparametric unseen species model using Euler transformation. Through fastp at Q25 and MiXCR, TCRdb rebuilt clones from the public reads, retaining in-frame beta chains. One record per CDR3 amino acid sequence lists the most common genes and DNA. For this entry, the V and J calls and clone size follow TCRdb and not the study's own pipeline. This sample holds some 760,000 distinct CDR3 sequences; more than 20% were observed only once. The biggest ten clones account for 9.4% of the sample.

The roughly 39 donors, aged 6 to 90 years, were systemically healthy Caucasian individuals from Russia. Each donor gave approximately 10 milliliters of peripheral blood, collected into EDTA-treated Vacutainer tubes. Ficoll-Paque density-gradient centrifugation was used to isolate PBMCs, with at least 6.5 million per sample. Trizol reagent was used to extract total RNA from the PBMCs, yielding at least 5 micrograms per sample. Naive CD45RAhigh/CD27high T cell percentages were measured by flow cytometry on a PBMC aliquot from every donor. The study at large found these results: Compared with the aged group, the long-lived group had more naive CD4+ T cells, fewer expanded clones and increased TCR diversity, a pattern suggesting age selection. As age increased, observed TCR beta diversity per million T cells dropped in a roughly linear way, and a significant reduction was already evident by age around 41. Estimates of total diversity from one million sequenced T cells were regarded as lower bounds and underestimates. Bulk unsorted PBMC profiling prevented conclusive comparison of naive and antigen-experienced compartments. The percentage of naive T cells measured by flow cytometry correlated strongly with observed TCR beta diversity. Donor CMV infection status was unknown, potentially confounding age-related changes in expanded clonotypes.

The CDR3 numbers 14 residues from cysteine through phenylalanine. Only the CDR3 part of the read is kept: 42 bases, read in frame from the first base. Trimming costs V 1 base and J 3 bases, and their ends lie 7 bases apart. The germline V gene encodes CDR1 SGHRS and CDR2 YFSETQ. The sample also formed part of further work on T cells of mothers and their children. According to the second study: The donors were nine systemically healthy Caucasian individuals, made up of three mothers and their six children. cDNA synthesis consumed the entire amount of extracted RNA, loaded at about 1.6 ug RNA in each 15 ul reaction. In the second PCR, the M1S primer introduced both the sample barcodes and 2-4 random nucleotides. Over 8 million TCR beta CDR3 reads were obtained for each mother, and some 3 million reads were obtained for each child. TCR recombination output is similarly shaped by thymic selection in related and unrelated pairs, with a minor effect exerted by inherited differences. Normalized repertoire overlap was always slightly but never significantly higher in related than unrelated mother-child pairs. With a sensitivity of 90 to 100 clones per million clonotypes, no persistent microchimeric T cell clones were detected. To look for features that set related mother-child pairs apart from unrelated individuals, the researchers ran deep NGS to compare the TCR beta repertoires of mothers and children. The mean age was approximately 41 +/- 4 years for the mothers and roughly 10 +/- 4 years for the children. Libraries were sequenced on Illumina HiSeq 2000 with 100+100 nt paired-end reads after adapter ligation with NEBNext reagents. To prevent cross-contamination, the mother and child libraries were prepared one month apart and sequenced in separate runs. For each donor, somewhere between about 450,000 and 2,100,000 distinct TCR beta clonotypes were identified. Naive TCR beta clonotypes were estimated from low-frequency clonotypes matched to each donor's FACS-determined naive share, without sorting.

The V gene is TRBV5-1 and the J gene is TRBJ1-4, with the D segment identity uncertain. Sequencing was done on a sample of blood. The origin of this receptor is a boy younger than 18 in good health. The CDR3 is CASSLTAPNEKLFF. The nucleotide sequence reads as follows: TGCGCCAGCAGCTTGACGGCTCCTAATGAAAAACTGTTTTTT.